The rows below give T cell receptor beta chains drawn from one sample of a study of T-cell memory formation after mild COVID-19. TCRdb used MiXCR to reprocess the 5' RACE reads, holding one entry per CDR3 protein. This table holds 75,000 to 95,000 distinct CDR3 sequences, roughly an eighth found once. The sample was PBMCs or a T cell subset sorted from them (not recorded which). These receptors came from an adult woman who had mild COVID-19 (a few samples of this study predate the infection). Cell type and time point are not known. Each CDR3 is given with its conserved first and last residue. The D gene is left open where the match is weak. Not all rows give a size; the values are once, few, many and, for expanded clones, a class.

J gene | D gene | V gene | clone size | CDR3 DNA | CDR3 protein
TRBJ2-3 | . | TRBV7-6 | few | TGTGCCAGCAGCTTAGTGGGAGTGAGCACAGATACGCAGTATTTT | CASSLVGVSTDTQYF
TRBJ2-3 | . | TRBV12-5 | few | TGTGCTAGTGGGCTCCACGGTACGCAGTATTTT | CASGLHGTQYF
TRBJ2-2 | . | TRBV24-1 | few | TGTGCCACCAGTGATTTAGACTACGCGGGCACCGGGGAGCTGTTTTTT | CATSDLDYAGTGELFF
TRBJ1-3 | . | TRBV29-1 | . | TGCAGCGTTGAAGCCGGGACACTCGCTGGAAACACCATATATTTT | CSVEAGTLAGNTIYF
TRBJ2-3 | TRBD2 | TRBV9 | few | TGTGCCAGCAGCGCTAGCGGGACTAGCACAGATACGCAGTATTTT | CASSASGTSTDTQYF
TRBJ2-1 | . | TRBV5-5 | . | TGTGCCAGCAGCTTGGCAAGCACTTACAATGAGCAGTTCTTC | CASSLASTYNEQFF
TRBJ2-1 | . | TRBV7-8 | few | TGTGCCAGCAGCTTTGATGAAGCTAGCACCTCCTCCTACAATGAGCAGTTCTTC | CASSFDEASTSSYNEQFF
TRBJ2-2 | . | TRBV7-9 | . | TGTGCCAGCAGCTTATATTCCGGGGAGCTGTTTTTT | CASSLYSGELFF
TRBJ1-1 | . | TRBV7-9 | few | TGTGCCAGCAGCTTAGGAGTGCCTGAAGCTTTCTTT | CASSLGVPEAFF
TRBJ2-7 | . | TRBV7-9 | few | TGTGCCAGCAGCCATCAGTCCTACGAGCAGTACTTC | CASSHQSYEQYF
TRBJ2-3 | . | TRBV10-2 | . | TGCGCCAGCAGTGAGAGTTTTTATAAAGATACGCAGTATTTT | CASSESFYKDTQYF
TRBJ2-7 | . | TRBV12-5 | few | TGTGCTAGTGGTTTGCCGGGGGACAGCTACGAGCAGTACTTC | CASGLPGDSYEQYF
TRBJ1-1 | . | TRBV2 | few | TGTGCCAGCAGTGTTGGTTCCGAAACCCGCGGCACTGAAGCTTTCTTT | CASSVGSETRGTEAFF
TRBJ2-5 | . | TRBV10-2 | few | TGCGCCAGCACCCAGGGTTTCCAAGAGACCCAGTACTTC | CASTQGFQETQYF
TRBJ2-6 | . | TRBV7-8 | few | TGTGCCAGCAGCTTAGCGCGTGCCTCTGGGGCCAACGTCCTGACTTTC | CASSLARASGANVLTF
TRBJ2-1 | . | TRBV24-1 | . | TGTGCCACCAGTGACCCGGGGGCTGCGGACAATGAGCAGTTCTTC | CATSDPGAADNEQFF